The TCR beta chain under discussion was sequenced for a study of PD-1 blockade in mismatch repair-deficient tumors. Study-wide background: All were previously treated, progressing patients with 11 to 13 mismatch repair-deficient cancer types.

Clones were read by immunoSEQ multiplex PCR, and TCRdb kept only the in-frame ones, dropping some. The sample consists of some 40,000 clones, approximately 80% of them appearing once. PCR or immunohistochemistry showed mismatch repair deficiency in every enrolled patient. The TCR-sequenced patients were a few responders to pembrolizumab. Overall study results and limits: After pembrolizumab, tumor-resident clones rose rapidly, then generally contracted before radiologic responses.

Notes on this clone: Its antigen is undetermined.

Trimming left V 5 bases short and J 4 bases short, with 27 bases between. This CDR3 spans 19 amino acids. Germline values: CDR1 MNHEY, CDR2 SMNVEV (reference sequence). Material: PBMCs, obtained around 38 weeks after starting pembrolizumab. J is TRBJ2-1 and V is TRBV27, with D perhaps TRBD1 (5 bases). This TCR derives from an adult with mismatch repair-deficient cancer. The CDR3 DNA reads TGTGCCAGCAGTCCGCTCCTGACTGGGGCTCCCCGTCCGTACAATGAGCAGTTCTTC. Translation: CASSPLLTGAPRPYNEQFF.